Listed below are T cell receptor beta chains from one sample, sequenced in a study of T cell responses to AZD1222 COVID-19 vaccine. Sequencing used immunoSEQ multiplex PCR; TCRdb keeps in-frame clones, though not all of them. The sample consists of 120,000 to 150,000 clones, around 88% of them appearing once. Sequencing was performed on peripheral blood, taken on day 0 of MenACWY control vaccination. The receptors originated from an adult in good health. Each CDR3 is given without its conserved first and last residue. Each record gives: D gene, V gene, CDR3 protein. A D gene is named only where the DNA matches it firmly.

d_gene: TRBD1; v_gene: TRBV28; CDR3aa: ASSFLGQGNSYGYT
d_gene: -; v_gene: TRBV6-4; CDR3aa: ASSGQTKNTIY
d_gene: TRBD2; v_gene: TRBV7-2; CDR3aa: ASSLGLAGMNTGELF
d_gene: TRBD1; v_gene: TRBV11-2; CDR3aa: ASSLGEGAFGDIQY
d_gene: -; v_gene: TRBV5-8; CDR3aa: ASSLSATYGYT
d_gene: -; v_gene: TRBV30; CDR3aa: AWSGGEDQPQH
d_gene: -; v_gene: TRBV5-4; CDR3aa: ASSLPKVGGYNEQF
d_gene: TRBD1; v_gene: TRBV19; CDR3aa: ASSEDRWSYEQY
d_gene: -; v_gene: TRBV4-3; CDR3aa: ASSQFGRDIGNTIY
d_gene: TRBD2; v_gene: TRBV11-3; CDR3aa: ASSLGLAGYEQY
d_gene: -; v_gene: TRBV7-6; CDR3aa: ASSTARQYEAF
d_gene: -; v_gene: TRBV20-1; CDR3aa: SARTKAEAF
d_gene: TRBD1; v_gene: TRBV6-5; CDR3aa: ASSYSSGTVFYT
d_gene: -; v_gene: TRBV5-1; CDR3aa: ASSPGRDYGYT
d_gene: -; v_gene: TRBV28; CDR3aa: AILNRWSSYNEQF
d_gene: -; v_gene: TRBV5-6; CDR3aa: ASSLRQFNEKLF
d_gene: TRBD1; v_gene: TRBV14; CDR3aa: ASSPGQAPSNEKLF
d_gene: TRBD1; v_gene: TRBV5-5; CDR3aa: ASSFGQGAFSNQPQH
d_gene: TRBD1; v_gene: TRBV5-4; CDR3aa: ASSWTGGVYGYT
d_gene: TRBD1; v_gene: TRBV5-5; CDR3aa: ASSIQTGVGEKLF
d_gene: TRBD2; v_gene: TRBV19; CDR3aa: ASSPLAGAYEQY
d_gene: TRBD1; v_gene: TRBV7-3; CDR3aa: ASSLLGQGITEAF
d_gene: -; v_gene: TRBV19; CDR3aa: ASSISGLPGYTDTQY
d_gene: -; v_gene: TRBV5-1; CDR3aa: ASSLGPRSHEQY
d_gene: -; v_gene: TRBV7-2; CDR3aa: ASSFSRDDNQPQH
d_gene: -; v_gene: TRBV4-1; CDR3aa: ASSQAWRGNYGYT
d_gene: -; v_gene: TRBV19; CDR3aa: ASSITPSSNQPQH
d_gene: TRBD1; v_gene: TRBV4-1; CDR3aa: ASSQLPGQGAYEQY
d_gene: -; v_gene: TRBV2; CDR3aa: ASSGGGLTSNQPQH
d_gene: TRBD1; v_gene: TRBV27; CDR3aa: ASRAQGAGANVLT
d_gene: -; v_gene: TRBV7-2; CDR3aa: ASSQTGYLETQY
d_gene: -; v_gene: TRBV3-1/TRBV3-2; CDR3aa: ASSQGTGYNYGYT
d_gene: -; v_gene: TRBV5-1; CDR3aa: ASSIGGGQSSYEQY
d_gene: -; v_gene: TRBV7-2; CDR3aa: ASSLGGAQY
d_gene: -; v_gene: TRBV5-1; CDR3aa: ASSFVRMNTEAF
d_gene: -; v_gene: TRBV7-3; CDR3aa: ASSSEPPGELF
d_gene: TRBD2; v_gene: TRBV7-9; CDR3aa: ASSLRREGDYEQY
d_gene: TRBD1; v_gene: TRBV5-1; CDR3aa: ASSFGTGQETQY
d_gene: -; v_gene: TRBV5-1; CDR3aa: ASSLSGGTGNTIY
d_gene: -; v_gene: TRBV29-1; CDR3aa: SGLTGSGREQY
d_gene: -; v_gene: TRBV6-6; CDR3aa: ASTKGSQPQH
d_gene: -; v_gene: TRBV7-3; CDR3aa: ASSRGGGGNNEQF
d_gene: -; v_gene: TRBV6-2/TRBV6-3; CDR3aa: ASSPRTYQETQY
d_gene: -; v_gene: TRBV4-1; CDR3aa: ASSSPLATNEKLF
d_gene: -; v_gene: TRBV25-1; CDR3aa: ASSESFSTASSGNTIY
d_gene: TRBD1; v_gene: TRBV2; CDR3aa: ASRAMTGGQETQY
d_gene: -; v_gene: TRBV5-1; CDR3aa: ASSVSGRTDTQY
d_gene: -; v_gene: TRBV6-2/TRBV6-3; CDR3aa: ASSSKPGTRGQPQH
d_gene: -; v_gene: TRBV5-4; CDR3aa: ASTYGGGAGAEKLF
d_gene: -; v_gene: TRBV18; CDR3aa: ASSAGTTNTEAF
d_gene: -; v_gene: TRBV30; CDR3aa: AWSRRAYGYT
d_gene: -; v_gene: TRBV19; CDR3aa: ASNREGDTEAF
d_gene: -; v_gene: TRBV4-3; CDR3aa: ASSAGLQGGVYGYT